This TCR beta chain was obtained from a study of blood T cell repertoires in COVID-19. The data were produced by immunoSEQ multiplex PCR, yet TCRdb's version contains in-frame clones alone and is incomplete. This table has hundreds of thousands of clones, approximately 86% appearing once. The CDR3 runs to 14 residues. V was clipped by 3 bases and J by 3 bases, with 12 bases between them. In germline, CDR1 is KGHSH, CDR2 LQKENI. Which cohort a participant joined came from the clinical history participants gave. Recovery meant two consecutive negative NP/OP PCR tests, professional clearance, or resolved symptoms.

The receptor comes from a woman aged 18-29 years who had recovered from COVID-19. This rearrangement joins TRBV18 to TRBJ2-7; TRBD1 might be the D (6 bases). Sequencing input: PBMCs or T cells enriched from blood (not recorded which). The CDR3 here is CASSPRAGDYEQYF. The CDR3 DNA sequence: TGTGCCAGCTCACCCCGGGCAGGGGACTACGAGCAGTACTTC.